The 20 T cell receptor beta chains in this list originate from one sample, sequenced in a study of blood T cell repertoires in COVID-19. Some clones are missing from TCRdb's copy, which holds only in-frame ones; the method was immunoSEQ multiplex PCR. The profile shows fewer than 250,000 clones, roughly 85% of them singletons. Material: PBMCs or T cells enriched from blood (not recorded which). The receptor set was obtained from a woman aged 45-65 years with acute COVID-19.

V gene TRBV11-3 combines with J gene TRBJ2-7; no firm D call. This CDR3 contains 13 residues. Trimming removed 1 base at V and 4 bases at J, with 8 bases between. Germline loops: CDR1 SGHNT, CDR2 YENEEA. CDR3 nucleotides: TGTGCCAGCAGCTTAGGGCCAATTTACGAGCAGTACTTC. It specifies CASSLGPIYEQYF.

This clone has more than one count but fewer than ten. V usage is TRBV10-3 and J usage is TRBJ1-2; TRBD1 matches at 8 bases. The ends lost 10 bases at V and 0 bases at J; junction bases unmatched: 13. This CDR3 region has 16 residues. The germline CDR1 and CDR2 sequences are ENHRY and SYGVKD. The CDR3 reads CATEGTGGQANYGYTF. The DNA of the CDR3 is TGTGCCACCGAAGGGACAGGAGGGCAGGCTAACTATGGCTACACCTTC.

The J gene is TRBJ2-7, the V gene TRBV18, with 7 positions matching TRBD1. The CDR3 has 17 amino acids. CDR1 KGHSH and CDR2 LQKENI come from the germline V gene. Trimming removed 3 bases from V and 0 bases from J; junction bases left unmatched: 11. CDR3 protein: CASSPPTGARRSYEQYF. The DNA of the CDR3 is TGTGCCAGCTCACCCCCCACAGGGGCCCGACGCTCCTACGAGCAGTACTTC.

There are a few counts of this clone. V is TRBV5-1 and J is TRBJ2-7; 8 nucleotides match TRBD1. This CDR3 has 13 residues. Looked up from germline, CDR1 is SGHRS and CDR2 is YFSETQ. The V gene end was trimmed by 3 bases and the J gene end by 2 bases; junction bases not matched to a gene: 1. CDR3 region: CASSWTGPYEQYF. The CDR3, as DNA: TGCGCCAGCAGCTGGACAGGGCCCTACGAGCAGTACTTC.

This clone has only a few counts. This sample also contains other DNA sequences that code for the same CDR3. The chain combines TRBV13 with TRBJ1-1; no definite D call. There are 12 residues in the CDR3. Germline V lookup: CDR1 PRHDT, CDR2 FYEKMQ (reference sequence). V lost 3 bases to trimming and J lost 1 base, with 3 bases between them. The CDR3 here is CASSFGNTEAFF. CDR3 sequence (DNA): TGTGCCAGCAGCTTCGGGAACACTGAAGCTTTCTTT.

The chain is built from TRBV10-3 and TRBJ2-2, with 9 positions matching TRBD1. The CDR3 extends over 13 amino acids. V dropped 7 bases and J dropped 6; count of bases not matched to a gene: 3. Germline values: CDR1 ENHRY, CDR2 SYGVKD. The CDR3 reads CAITGQGSGELFF. In nucleotides, the CDR3 is TGTGCCATCACCGGACAGGGGTCCGGGGAGCTGTTTTTT.

This rearrangement joins TRBV7-2 to TRBJ1-2; 7 nucleotides match TRBD1. The CDR3 extends over 16 amino acids. V dropped 5 bases and J dropped 5; count of bases not matched to a gene: 14. Looked up from germline, CDR1 is SGHTA and CDR2 is FQGNSA. The CDR3 here is CASSTLRRDSDYGYTF. The CDR3, as DNA: TGTGCCAGCAGCACGTTACGCCGGGACAGCGATTATGGCTACACCTTC.

In its sample, this clone was seen once. The chain couples TRBV5-1 to TRBJ1-5, with 10 positions matching TRBD1. The trim removed 4 bases at V and 5 bases at J, leaving 3 bases unmatched. This CDR3 has 14 amino acids. The germline CDR1 and CDR2 sequences are SGHRS and YFSETQ. The CDR3 DNA is TGCGCCAGCAGCATAGGGACAGGGGATCAGCCCCAGCATTTT. It is translated as CASSIGTGDQPQHF. The entire variable domain, with the rest obtained from reference TRBV5-1 and TRBJ1-5, is as follows: KAGVTQTPRYLIKTRGQQVTLSCSPISGHRSVSWYQQTPGQGLQFLFEYFSETQRNKGNFPGRFSGRQFSNSRSEMNVSTLELGDSALYLCASSIGTGDQPQHFGDGTRLSIL.

The gene calls are TRBV9 and TRBJ2-7, with D possibly matching TRBD1 (6 bases). Trimming pared 0 bases from V and 3 bases from J, leaving 13 bases between. The CDR3 is 15 amino acids. The V gene's germline CDR1 is SGDLS and CDR2 YYNGEE. The CDR3 here is CASSVGPGQLYEQYF. The CDR3 coding sequence is TGTGCCAGCAGCGTAGGCCCGGGACAACTCTACGAGCAGTACTTC.

The rearrangement uses TRBV30 and TRBJ2-7; 10 bases are shared with TRBD2. V lost 1 base, J lost 3 bases, and 12 bases stayed unmatched. This CDR3 region has 17 residues. Per the germline V gene, CDR1 is GTSNPN and CDR2 is SVGIG (reference sequence). Here the CDR3 DNA reads TGTGCCTGGAGTGGACTAGCCCCACTAGCGGGGTACTACGAGCAGTACTTC. This sequence encodes CAWSGLAPLAGYYEQYF. Full variable domain (outside the CDR3, taken from reference TRBV30 and TRBJ2-7): SQTIHQWPATLVQPVGSPLSLECTVEGTSNPNLYWYRQAAGRGLQLLFYSVGIGQISSEVPQNLSASRPQDRQFILSSKKLLLSDSGFYLCAWSGLAPLAGYYEQYFGPGTRLTVT.

CDR3: CASSLVRTANYGYTF. The CDR3 DNA reads TGTGCCAGCAGCTTAGTGCGAACAGCTAACTATGGCTACACCTTC. The gene calls are TRBV7-2 and TRBJ1-2; no clear D gene. Per germline, CDR1 SGHTA and CDR2 FQGNSA. The CDR3 is made up of 15 amino acids. V was cut by 1 base and J by 0 bases, with 9 bases left in between.

This clone came up a few times. The chain uses TRBV5-8 and TRBJ1-5, with a tentative D call TRBD1 (6 bases). Germline-derived CDR1 and CDR2 are SGHTS and YDEGEE. Between the trimmed V and J ends, which lost 0 bases and 6 bases, there was a span of 13 bases. The CDR3 runs 15 residues. CDR3 sequence reads: CASSLGGRGFQPQHF. CDR3 sequence (DNA): TGTGCCAGCAGCTTGGGAGGGAGGGGGTTTCAGCCCCAGCATTTT.

The chain couples TRBV3-1 (or the pseudogene TRBV3-2) to TRBJ1-2; no clear D. The CDR3 runs 16 residues. V was trimmed by 1 base and J by 4 bases, leaving 16 bases between them. Germline V gene lookup returns CDR1 LGHDT and CDR2 YNNKEL (reference sequence). Here the CDR3 DNA reads TGTGCCAGCAGCCAAGTCCCTTTCGCGAGGGCCTATGGCTACACCTTC. Amino acid sequence: CASSQVPFARAYGYTF.

The V call is TRBV30, the J call TRBJ2-7; TRBD1 matches 7 bases. CDR3 length: 15 amino acids. Trimming took 4 bases from V and 3 from J; bases not matched to a gene: 12. The germline V gene has CDR1 GTSNPN and CDR2 SVGIG (reference sequence). CDR3 nucleotides: TGTGCCTGGAAATTAAAAAGGGGGCACCTCTACGAGCAGTACTTC. It codes for CAWKLKRGHLYEQYF.

This rearrangement joins TRBV7-2 to TRBJ2-1, with 10 bases that match TRBD1. From germline, CDR1 is SGHTA and CDR2 FQGNSA. J lost 7 bases, V lost 1 base, and 7 bases had no gene match. CDR3 length: 16 residues. The CDR3 nucleotides read TGTGCCAGCAGCTTAGGAGGGGACAGGGGATTAAATGAGCAGTTCTTC. Protein product: CASSLGGDRGLNEQFF.

This clone was seen just once. The rearrangement uses TRBV5-1 and TRBJ1-1; D unresolved. This CDR3 region has 14 residues. Trimming left V 4 bases short and J 1 base short, with 11 bases between. Germline lookup yields CDR1 SGHRS and CDR2 YFSETQ. DNA of the CDR3: TGCGCCAGCAGCCTTTTTAGTACGAACACTGAAGCTTTCTTT. Translation gives CASSLFSTNTEAFF.

This clone was seen a single time. This rearrangement joins TRBV30 to TRBJ2-1, with 8 nucleotides matching TRBD1. This CDR3 comprises 14 residues. The germline CDR1 and CDR2 sequences are GTSNPN and SVGIG (reference sequence). The ends lost 1 base at V and 15 bases at J; junction bases unmatched: 14. The CDR3 loop reads CAWSAGEARGLRFF. CDR3 DNA sequence: TGTGCCTGGAGTGCGGGAGAAGCCAGGGGGCTACGGTTCTTC.

The chain employs TRBV19 and TRBJ1-5, with no clear D. CDR3 length: 14 amino acids. V was clipped by 7 bases and J by 2 bases, with 12 bases between them. Per germline, CDR1 LNHDA and CDR2 SQIVND (reference sequence). In DNA form, the CDR3 reads TGTGCCAGTATGGAGGGATGGGGCAATCAGCCCCAGCATTTT. Protein: CASMEGWGNQPQHF.

V and J are TRBV19 and TRBJ1-6; D not resolved. Trimming cost V 5 bases and J 0 bases, with 8 bases left between them. The germline V gene has CDR1 LNHDA and CDR2 SQIVND (reference sequence). This CDR3 has 15 amino acids. CDR3 bases: TGTGCCAGTAGTCCACAGAGCTCCTATAATTCACCCCTCCACTTT. This encodes CASSPQSSYNSPLHF.

In this sample, this clone turned up many times. The chain is built from TRBV5-1 and TRBJ1-6; TRBD1 agrees at 8 bases. Trimming at V came to 4 bases and at J to 0 bases, leaving 6 bases not matched to a gene. Per germline, CDR1 SGHRS and CDR2 YFSETQ. The CDR3 is 17 residues long. The CDR3 is CASSLGDRSSYNSPLHF. CDR3 DNA sequence: TGCGCCAGCAGCCTTGGGGACAGGAGCTCCTATAATTCACCCCTCCACTTT. The variable domain in full, with the rest retrieved from reference TRBV5-1 and TRBJ1-6, is KAGVTQTPRYLIKTRGQQVTLSCSPISGHRSVSWYQQTPGQGLQFLFEYFSETQRNKGNFPGRFSGRQFSNSRSEMNVSTLELGDSALYLCASSLGDRSSYNSPLHFGNGTRLTVT.